A single T cell receptor beta chain is shown here with its context. Antigen: not known. The source of the sample is a study of T cell repertoires in cytomegalovirus infection. TCRdb reanalysed the reads using MiXCR and keeps one entry per CDR3 protein. The table lists a few hundred thousand distinct CDR3 sequences, 15% to 20% of them singletons. Study-level findings and limits: The response measured ex vivo was dominated by TCR beta clonotypes (HLA-C-restricted and CMV-specific).

The source material was PBMCs. This TCR was recovered from a human donor in good health (CMV status not recorded). Some clones in this sample may be carry-over from other donors' samples.

CDR3 bases: TGTGCTAGTGGCCCCGGCAGCTCGAACACTGAAGCTTTCTTT. As protein: CASGPGSSNTEAFF. V is TRBV12-5 and J is TRBJ1-1, with D uncertain. Germline loops: CDR1 LGHNT, CDR2 FRNRAP. Deletions cut 6 bases from V and 1 base from J, with 12 bases between. The CDR3 has 14 amino acids.